Reported below is one T cell receptor beta chain. Its antigen is undetermined. The sample's time point: week 35, safety follow-up. The investigators gave 300 ug of mutant IDH1 20-mer peptide in each vaccine dose, together with topical imiquimod. Method: immunoSEQ multiplex PCR; TCRdb's copy keeps in-frame clones and lacks some. The sample lists about 32,000 clones, roughly 86% occurring once. This CDR3 comprises 11 residues. The V gene's germline CDR1 is GTSNPN and CDR2 SVGIG (reference sequence). V was shortened by 2 bases and J by 10 bases, with 9 bases between the two germline ends. This specimen comes from a study of a mutant IDH1 vaccine in newly diagnosed glioma. Study-level background: The first vaccination came 4-6 weeks after radiotherapy alone, or with temozolomide cycles. Earlier treatment was radiotherapy, temozolomide, or both, with most getting both. In the visit schedule, V12 fell in week 35, while V13 fell in week 47.

The chain carries TRBV30 and TRBJ2-1; D may be TRBD1 (6 bases). This TCR derives from a man younger than 45 with glioma. The sample was PBMCs, taken from a glioma patient whose treatment included an IDH1 peptide vaccine. The CDR3 DNA follows: TGTGCCTGGAGTTCCGGGACAGAGCAGTTCTTC. Its protein is CAWSSGTEQFF.